What follows are 22 T cell receptor beta chains derived from one specimen sequenced in a study of blood T cells in healthy people across ages. The second PCR ran about 6 to 12 cycles with a sample-barcoded 5' primer and J-beta primers. From the 5' RACE reads, TCRdb called clonotypes with MiXCR, one entry per CDR3 protein. The sample consists of fewer than 2,000,000 distinct CDR3 sequences, around 42% of them appearing once. Sequencing input: blood. These TCRs come from a human donor in good health.

This clonotype was recorded a few times. The CDR3 coding sequence is TGTGCCAGCAGCCAATTGTTGTTTTGGGAGGGCTACACCTTC. Translation gives CASSQLLFWEGYTF. The gene calls are TRBV14 and TRBJ1-2; D gene ambiguous. The CDR3 sequence is 14 residues long. Between the trimmed V and J ends, which lost 2 bases and 8 bases, there was a span of 15 bases. Germline V lookup: CDR1 SGHDN, CDR2 FVKESK.

This clonotype has just a few counts. The chain links TRBV20-1 to TRBJ2-3; 8 nucleotides agree with TRBD2. The CDR3 runs to 14 residues. Germline CDR1 is DFQATT and CDR2 is SNEGSKA (reference sequence). Trimming took 6 bases from V and 1 from J; bases not matched to a gene: 6. The DNA of the CDR3 is TGCAGTGCACTCCGCGGGGGGCGCACAGATACGCAGTATTTT. It translates to CSALRGGRTDTQYF.

The chain has TRBV4-1 and TRBJ2-3, with 8 bases lining up with TRBD2. Germline V lookup: CDR1 MGHRA, CDR2 YSYEKL. The CDR3 has 15 residues. J was trimmed by 4 bases and V by 6 bases; bases with no gene match: 9. The CDR3 loop is CASSPGTRVPDTQYF. CDR3 nucleotides: TGCGCCAGCAGTCCCGGGACTAGAGTCCCAGATACGCAGTATTTT.

In regard to this clonotype: A much larger clone lies a single base off, so this may be a read error. This rearrangement joins TRBV29-1 to TRBJ1-2; D gene ambiguous. CDR3 length: 13 residues. CDR1 and CDR2 (germline): SQVTM, ANQGSEA. CDR3 DNA sequence: TGCAGCGTTAAAGATCGGGCAACCTATGGCTACACCTTC. It encodes CSVKDRATYGYTF.

The chain couples TRBV5-5 to TRBJ1-1; D unresolved. V lost 7 bases and J 6 bases, leaving 10 bases between the germline ends. The germline V gene has CDR1 SGHKS and CDR2 YYEKEE (reference sequence). The CDR3 is 11 residues long. CDR3 sequence reads: CASLGYSEAFF. The CDR3 region has the DNA TGTGCCAGCTTGGGGTACTCTGAAGCTTTCTTT.

This chain links TRBV3-1 with TRBJ2-3; TRBD1 aligns across 8 bases. This CDR3 is 16 amino acids long. V lost 0 bases to trimming and J lost 7 bases; unmatched junction nucleotides: 9. Germline CDR1 LGHDT, CDR2 YNNKEL (reference sequence). The CDR3 nucleotides read TGTGCCAGCAGCCAAGAAAGGCAGACAGGGGTTCATACGCAGTATTTT. Translated, it gives CASSQERQTGVHTQYF.

The V and J genes are TRBV4-2 and TRBJ1-2, with a weak D call TRBD1 (5 bases). This CDR3 spans 14 amino acids. Per germline, CDR1 LGHNA and CDR2 YNFKEQ. Trimming pared 0 bases from V and 3 bases from J, leaving 8 bases between. The CDR3 reads CASSQDQTDYGYTF. CDR3 nucleotide sequence: TGTGCCAGCAGCCAAGATCAGACAGACTATGGCTACACCTTC.

The V and J genes are TRBV7-8 and TRBJ2-4, with 7 bases aligning to TRBD2. Losses at the gene ends were 5 bases for V and 0 bases for J; bases not matched to a gene: 13. This CDR3 spans 18 amino acids. The germline CDR1 and CDR2 sequences are SGHVS and FQNEAQ. In DNA, the CDR3 is TGTGCCAGCAGCCTTCGGGGGAGGGAGTTGAAAGCCAAAAACATTCAGTACTTC. It codes for CASSLRGRELKAKNIQYF. Based on the CDR3 plus reference TRBV7-8 and TRBJ2-4, the full variable domain is GAGVSQSPRYKVAKRGQDVALRCDPISGHVSLFWYQQALGQGPEFLTYFQNEAQLDKSGLPSDRFFAERPEGSVSTLKIQRTQQEDSAVYLCASSLRGRELKAKNIQYFGAGTRLSVL.

The chain employs TRBV12-3 or TRBV12-4 and TRBJ2-3; no clear D gene. With 7 bases removed from V and 5 bases from J, the gap between germline ends came to 10 bases. This CDR3 is 12 amino acids long. CDR3 nucleotide sequence: TGTGCCAGCACCCTCTACCTAGATACGCAGTATTTT. Its protein is CASTLYLDTQYF.

In this sample, this clonotype turned up a few times. The chain recombines TRBV29-1 with TRBJ1-1; D unclear. V dropped 7 bases and J dropped 0 bases, with 15 bases sitting between them. Germline CDR1 and CDR2: SQVTM and ANQGSEA. The CDR3 contains 14 residues. The CDR3 spells CSGTPGGMNTEAFF. The CDR3 region has the DNA TGCAGCGGCACCCCGGGAGGGATGAACACTGAAGCTTTCTTT.

This clonotype was counted between two and nine times. The chain links TRBV9 to TRBJ2-7; TRBD1 matches at 9 bases. Germline V gives CDR1 SGDLS, CDR2 YYNGEE. The length of the CDR3 is 15 residues. V dropped 3 bases and J dropped 2; count of bases not matched to a gene: 6. The CDR3 sequence: CASSAGTGRTYEQYF. Here the CDR3 DNA reads TGTGCCAGCAGCGCCGGGACAGGGAGGACCTACGAGCAGTACTTC.

This clonotype was detected only once. V and J are TRBV7-8 and TRBJ1-5; tentatively, D is TRBD1 (5 bases). The germline V gene has CDR1 SGHVS and CDR2 FQNEAQ. The CDR3 is 16 residues long. V was trimmed by 5 bases and J by 4 bases, leaving 18 bases between them. CDR3 bases: TGTGCCAGCAGCCTATCTCGGTGGGGGAGTAATCAGCCCCAGCATTTT. Translation: CASSLSRWGSNQPQHF.

This clonotype was counted only a few times. V gene TRBV5-1 combines with J gene TRBJ2-3; 7 nucleotides align to TRBD2. CDR1 SGHRS and CDR2 YFSETQ come from the germline V gene. With V trimmed by 5 bases and J by 11 bases, 14 bases remained unmatched. The CDR3 is 14 amino acids. Here the CDR3 reads CASRSASGSQWQYF. The CDR3 DNA sequence: TGCGCCAGCAGATCGGCTAGCGGATCCCAATGGCAGTATTTT.

The V call is TRBV12-5, the J call TRBJ1-2; D possibly corresponds to TRBD1 (5 bases). Germline CDR1 reads LGHNT; CDR2 reads FRNRAP. V lost 5 bases and J 4 bases, leaving 11 bases between the germline ends. This CDR3 spans 13 amino acids. CDR3 protein: CASGPEGVYGYTF. For the CDR3, the DNA is TGTGCTAGTGGTCCCGAAGGGGTCTATGGCTACACCTTC.

J is TRBJ2-3 and V is TRBV9; D possibly corresponds to TRBD2 (5 bases). Germline V gene data show CDR1 as SGDLS and CDR2 as YYNGEE. The CDR3 is 16 amino acids. V was clipped by 4 bases and J by 5 bases, with 20 bases between them. CDR3 loop: CASSPGLGESRDTQYF. In DNA, the CDR3 is TGTGCCAGCAGCCCGGGGTTAGGCGAATCTAGAGATACGCAGTATTTT.

This clonotype occurred once. V gene TRBV29-1 combines with J gene TRBJ2-7; perhaps D is TRBD1 or TRBD2 (5 bases each). Germline CDR1 SQVTM, CDR2 ANQGSEA. Trimming took off 6 bases at V and 2 bases at J, with 17 bases between the two ends. The CDR3 spans 14 residues. The CDR3 spells CSVATRGSAYEQYF. Here the CDR3 DNA reads TGCAGCGTCGCGACTCGGGGCAGTGCCTACGAGCAGTACTTC.

The J gene is TRBJ2-1, the V gene TRBV20-1; no firm D call. Germline CDR1 reads DFQATT; CDR2 reads SNEGSKA (reference sequence). This CDR3 is 15 amino acids long. V lost 4 bases and J 0 bases, leaving 13 bases between the germline ends. CDR3 amino acids: CSATTYYSSYNEQFF. The CDR3 DNA follows: TGCAGTGCTACGACCTATTACTCCTCCTACAATGAGCAGTTCTTC.

J is TRBJ2-2 and V is TRBV28, with 8 bases lining up with TRBD2. J lost 7 bases, V lost 7 bases, and 11 bases had no gene match. This CDR3 is built from 15 residues. CDR1 is MDHEN and CDR2 is SYDVKM in the germline V gene. CDR3 residues: CASTPGGGFGGELFF. DNA for the CDR3: TGTGCCAGCACCCCCGGGGGGGGCTTTGGCGGGGAGCTGTTTTTT.

The V gene is TRBV6-2 or TRBV6-3, the J gene TRBJ1-2, with TRBD1 matching 8 bases. Germline CDR1 is MNHEY and CDR2 is SVGEGT. The CDR3 loop spans 16 amino acids. Trimming at V came to 3 bases and at J to 4 bases, leaving 10 bases not matched to a gene. The CDR3 sequence: CASSYLRQGLPYGYTF. The DNA of the CDR3 is TGTGCCAGCAGTTATTTGAGACAGGGGTTACCCTATGGCTACACCTTC.

Only a few counts were recorded for this clonotype. The J gene is TRBJ2-4, the V gene TRBV6-5; TRBD1 matches at 7 bases. The DNA end favors TRBJ2-7, so the J call may be wrong. Germline V lookup: CDR1 MNHEY, CDR2 SVGAGI. This CDR3 contains 16 residues. The CDR3, as DNA: TGTGCCAGCAGTTACTCGTTGGGACAGAGAGTGTACGAGCAGTACTTC. It translates to CASSYSLGQRVYEQYF.

V usage is TRBV5-1 and J usage is TRBJ1-1; 9 bases align to TRBD1. The length of the CDR3 is 16 residues. Trimming removed 3 bases from V and 1 base from J; junction bases left unmatched: 7. CDR1 and CDR2 from the germline V gene are SGHRS and YFSETQ. This CDR3 reads CASSWGQGPANTEAFF. The CDR3 DNA reads as TGCGCCAGCAGCTGGGGACAGGGACCGGCGAACACTGAAGCTTTCTTT.

This chain links TRBV20-1 with TRBJ2-5, with a possible D match to TRBD1 (5 bases). This CDR3 contains 18 residues. V gave up 0 bases and J gave up 11 bases, with 31 bases separating them. CDR1 is DFQATT, CDR2 SNEGSKA, per germline (reference sequence). CDR3 coding DNA: TGCAGTGCTAGAGATTCTGACAAATGGACATCACTTCAAATGGAGCAGTACTTC. It codes for CSARDSDKWTSLQMEQYF.